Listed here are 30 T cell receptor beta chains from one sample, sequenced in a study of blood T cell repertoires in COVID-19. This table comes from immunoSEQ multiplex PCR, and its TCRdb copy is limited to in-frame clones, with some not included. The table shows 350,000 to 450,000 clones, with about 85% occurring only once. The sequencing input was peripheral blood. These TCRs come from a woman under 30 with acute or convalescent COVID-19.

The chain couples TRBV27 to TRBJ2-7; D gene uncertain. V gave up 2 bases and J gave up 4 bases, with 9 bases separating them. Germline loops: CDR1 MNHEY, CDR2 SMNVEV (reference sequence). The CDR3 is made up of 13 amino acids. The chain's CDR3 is CASSLAPHYEQYF. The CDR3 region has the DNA TGTGCCAGCAGTTTAGCACCACATTACGAGCAGTACTTC.

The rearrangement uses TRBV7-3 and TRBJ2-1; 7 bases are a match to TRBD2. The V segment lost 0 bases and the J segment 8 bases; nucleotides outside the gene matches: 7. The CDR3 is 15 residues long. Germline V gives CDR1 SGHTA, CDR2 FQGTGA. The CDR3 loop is CASSLTGGPRDEQFF. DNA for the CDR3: TGTGCCAGCAGCTTAACGGGAGGGCCGCGGGATGAGCAGTTCTTC.

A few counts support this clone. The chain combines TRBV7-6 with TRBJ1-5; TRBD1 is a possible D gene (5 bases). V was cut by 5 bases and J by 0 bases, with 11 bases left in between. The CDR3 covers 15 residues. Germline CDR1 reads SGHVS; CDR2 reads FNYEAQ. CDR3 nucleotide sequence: TGTGCCAGCAGCCCTCGGGGGGATAGCAATCAGCCCCAGCATTTT. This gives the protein CASSPRGDSNQPQHF.

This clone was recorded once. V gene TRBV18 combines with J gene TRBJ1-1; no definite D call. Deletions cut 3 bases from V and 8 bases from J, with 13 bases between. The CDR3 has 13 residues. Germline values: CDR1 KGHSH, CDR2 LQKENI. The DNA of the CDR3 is TGTGCCAGCTCACCGCGCGTACCAAAGGAAGCTTTCTTT. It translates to CASSPRVPKEAFF.

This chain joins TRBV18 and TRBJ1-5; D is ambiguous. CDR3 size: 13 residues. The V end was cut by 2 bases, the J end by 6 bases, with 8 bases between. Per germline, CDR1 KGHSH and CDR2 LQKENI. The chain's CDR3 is CASSPEGVQPQHF. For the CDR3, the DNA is TGTGCCAGCTCACCAGAGGGAGTTCAGCCCCAGCATTTT.

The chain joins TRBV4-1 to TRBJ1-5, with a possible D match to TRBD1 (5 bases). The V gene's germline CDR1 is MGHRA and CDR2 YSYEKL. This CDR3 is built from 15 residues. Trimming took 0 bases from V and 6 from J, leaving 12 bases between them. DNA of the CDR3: TGCGCCAGCAGCCAAGAGATGTCAGGGATTCAGCCCCAGCATTTT. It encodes CASSQEMSGIQPQHF.

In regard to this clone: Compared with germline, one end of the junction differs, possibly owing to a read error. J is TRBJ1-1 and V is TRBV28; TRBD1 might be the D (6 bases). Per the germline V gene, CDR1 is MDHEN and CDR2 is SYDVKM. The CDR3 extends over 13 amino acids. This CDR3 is CASSFRPQGPPHF. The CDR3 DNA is TGTGCCAGCAGTTTCCGCCCGCAGGGGCCTCCCCACTTT.

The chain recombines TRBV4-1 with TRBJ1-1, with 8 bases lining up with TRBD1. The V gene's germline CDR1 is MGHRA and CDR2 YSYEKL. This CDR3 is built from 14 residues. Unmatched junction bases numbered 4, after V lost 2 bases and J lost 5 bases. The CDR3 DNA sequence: TGCGCCAGCAGCCAAACAGGGGGGAAAACTGAAGCTTTCTTT. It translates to CASSQTGGKTEAFF.

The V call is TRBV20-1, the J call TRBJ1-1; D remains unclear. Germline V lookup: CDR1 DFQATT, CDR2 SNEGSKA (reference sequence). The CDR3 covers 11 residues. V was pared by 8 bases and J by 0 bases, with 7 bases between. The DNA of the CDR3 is TGCAGTTTCCCCATGAACACTGAAGCTTTCTTT. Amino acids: CSFPMNTEAFF.

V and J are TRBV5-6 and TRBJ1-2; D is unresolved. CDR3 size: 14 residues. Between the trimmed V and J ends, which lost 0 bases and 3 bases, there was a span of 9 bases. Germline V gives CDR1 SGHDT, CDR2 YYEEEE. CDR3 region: CASSLVLQDYGYTF. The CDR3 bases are TGTGCCAGCAGCTTGGTACTGCAGGACTATGGCTACACCTTC.

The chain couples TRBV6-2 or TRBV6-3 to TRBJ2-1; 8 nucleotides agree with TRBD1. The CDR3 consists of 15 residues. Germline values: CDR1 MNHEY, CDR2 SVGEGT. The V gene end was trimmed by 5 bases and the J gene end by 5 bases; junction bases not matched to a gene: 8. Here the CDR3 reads CASSSRTGMDNEQFF. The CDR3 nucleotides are TGTGCCAGCAGTAGCCGGACAGGGATGGACAATGAGCAGTTCTTC.

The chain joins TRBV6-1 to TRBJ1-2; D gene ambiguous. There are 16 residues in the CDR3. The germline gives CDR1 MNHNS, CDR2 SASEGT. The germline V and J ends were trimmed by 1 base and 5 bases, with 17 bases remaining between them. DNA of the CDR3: TGTGCCAGCAGTGAAGTAATGAGACAAAGGATTTATGGCTACACCTTC. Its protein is CASSEVMRQRIYGYTF.

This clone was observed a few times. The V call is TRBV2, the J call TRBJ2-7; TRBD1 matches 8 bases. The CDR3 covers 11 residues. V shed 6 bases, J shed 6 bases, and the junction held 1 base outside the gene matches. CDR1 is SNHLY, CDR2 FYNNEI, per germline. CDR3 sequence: CASRTGGEQYF. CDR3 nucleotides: TGTGCCAGCAGAACAGGGGGCGAGCAGTACTTC.

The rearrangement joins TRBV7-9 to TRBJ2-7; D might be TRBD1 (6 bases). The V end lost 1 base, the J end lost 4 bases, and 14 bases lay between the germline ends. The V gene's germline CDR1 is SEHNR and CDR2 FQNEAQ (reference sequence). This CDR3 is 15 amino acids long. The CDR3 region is CASSLETGGLYEQYF. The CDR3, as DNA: TGTGCCAGCAGCTTAGAGACTGGGGGCCTTTACGAGCAGTACTTC.

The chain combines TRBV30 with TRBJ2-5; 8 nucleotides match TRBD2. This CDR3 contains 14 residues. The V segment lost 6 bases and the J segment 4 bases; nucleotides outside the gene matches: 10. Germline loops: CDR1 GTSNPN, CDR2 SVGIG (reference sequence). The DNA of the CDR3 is TGTGCCTGCGGACGGGGGGGCGGGGGAGAGACCCAGTACTTC. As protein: CACGRGGGGETQYF. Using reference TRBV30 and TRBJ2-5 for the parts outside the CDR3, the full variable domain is SQTIHQWPATLVQPVGSPLSLECTVEGTSNPNLYWYRQAAGRGLQLLFYSVGIGQISSEVPQNLSASRPQDRQFILSSKKLLLSDSGFYLCACGRGGGGETQYFGPGTRLLVL.

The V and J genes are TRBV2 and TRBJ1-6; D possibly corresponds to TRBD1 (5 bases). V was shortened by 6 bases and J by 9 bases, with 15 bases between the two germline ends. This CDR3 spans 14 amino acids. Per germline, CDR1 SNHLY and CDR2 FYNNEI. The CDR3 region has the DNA TGTGCCAGCAGACCCCCCGGGGGTGGTTCACCCCTCCACTTT. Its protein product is CASRPPGGGSPLHF.

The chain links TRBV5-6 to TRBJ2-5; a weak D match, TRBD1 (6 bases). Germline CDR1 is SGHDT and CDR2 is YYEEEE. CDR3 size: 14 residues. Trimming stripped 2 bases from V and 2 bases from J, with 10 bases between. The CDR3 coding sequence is TGTGCCAGCAGCTTACAACAGGGACAAGAGACCCAGTACTTC. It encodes CASSLQQGQETQYF.

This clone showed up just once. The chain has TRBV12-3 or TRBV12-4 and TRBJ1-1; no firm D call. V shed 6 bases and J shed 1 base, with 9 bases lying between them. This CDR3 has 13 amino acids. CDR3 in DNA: TGTGCCAGCAGATACTCGGGGAACACTGAAGCTTTCTTT. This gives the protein CASRYSGNTEAFF.

CDR3 loop: CASSQDRSGYYEQYF. In DNA form, the CDR3 reads TGCGCCAGCAGCCAAGATCGGTCGGGATACTACGAGCAGTACTTC. The chain has TRBV4-1 and TRBJ2-7, with D perhaps matching TRBD2 (5 bases). The CDR3 sequence is 15 residues long. V dropped 0 bases and J dropped 3 bases, with 12 bases sitting between them. Germline CDR1 MGHRA, CDR2 YSYEKL.

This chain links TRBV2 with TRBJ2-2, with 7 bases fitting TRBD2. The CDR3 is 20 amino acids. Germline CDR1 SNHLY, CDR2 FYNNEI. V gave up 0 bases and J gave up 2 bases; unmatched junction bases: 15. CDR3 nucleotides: TGTGCCAGCAGTGAAGCGTCCCGGGACCCTCCGGGGGGAAACACCGGGGAGCTGTTTTTT. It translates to CASSEASRDPPGGNTGELFF.

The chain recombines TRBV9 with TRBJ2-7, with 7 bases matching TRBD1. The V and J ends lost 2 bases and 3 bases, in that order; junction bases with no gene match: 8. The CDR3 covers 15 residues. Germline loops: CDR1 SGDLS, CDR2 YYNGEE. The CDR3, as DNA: TGTGCCAGCAGCGTGGTAGGGGGCGACCTCTACGAGCAGTACTTC. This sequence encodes CASSVVGGDLYEQYF.

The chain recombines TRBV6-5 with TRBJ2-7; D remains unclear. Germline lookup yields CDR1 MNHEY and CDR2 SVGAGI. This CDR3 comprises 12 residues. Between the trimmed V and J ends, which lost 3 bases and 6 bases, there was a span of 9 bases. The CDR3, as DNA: TGTGCCAGCAGTTATGAGGCCCTCGAGCAGTACTTC. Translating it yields CASSYEALEQYF.

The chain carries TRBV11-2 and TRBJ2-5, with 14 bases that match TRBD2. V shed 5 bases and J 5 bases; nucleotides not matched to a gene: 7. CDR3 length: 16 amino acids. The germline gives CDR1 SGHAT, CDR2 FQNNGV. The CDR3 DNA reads TGTGCCAGCAGCATAGGGACTAGCGGGAGTCTCGAGACCCAGTACTTC. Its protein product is CASSIGTSGSLETQYF.

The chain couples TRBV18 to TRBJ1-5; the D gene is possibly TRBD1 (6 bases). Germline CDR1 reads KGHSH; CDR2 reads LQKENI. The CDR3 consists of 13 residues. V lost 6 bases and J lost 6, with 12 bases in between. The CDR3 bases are TGTGCCAGCTCTCAGGGGTTTCGTCAGCCCCAGCATTTT. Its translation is CASSQGFRQPQHF.

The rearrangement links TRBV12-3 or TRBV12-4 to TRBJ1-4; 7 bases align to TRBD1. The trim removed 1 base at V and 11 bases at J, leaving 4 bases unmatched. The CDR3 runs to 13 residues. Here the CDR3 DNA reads TGTGCCAGCAGTTTAGGACAGGGAAGGAAACTGTTTTTT. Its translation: CASSLGQGRKLFF.

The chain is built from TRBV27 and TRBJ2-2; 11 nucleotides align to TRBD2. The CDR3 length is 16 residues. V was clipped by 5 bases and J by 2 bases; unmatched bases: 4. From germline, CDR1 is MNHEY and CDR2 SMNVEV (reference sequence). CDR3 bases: TGTGCCAGCAGTCCGGGACTAGCGGCTAACACCGGGGAGCTGTTTTTT. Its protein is CASSPGLAANTGELFF.

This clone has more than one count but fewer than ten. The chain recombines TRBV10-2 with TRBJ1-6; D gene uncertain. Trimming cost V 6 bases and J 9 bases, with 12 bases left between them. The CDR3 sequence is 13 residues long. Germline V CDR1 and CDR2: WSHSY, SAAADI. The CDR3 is CASRSGVGSPLHF. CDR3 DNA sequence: TGCGCCAGCAGGTCAGGCGTCGGTTCACCCCTCCACTTT.

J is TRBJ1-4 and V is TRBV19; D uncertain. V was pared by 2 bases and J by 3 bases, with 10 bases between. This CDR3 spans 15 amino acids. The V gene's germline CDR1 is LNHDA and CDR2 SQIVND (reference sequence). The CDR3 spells CASSIQSPPNEKLFF. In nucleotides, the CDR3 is TGTGCCAGTAGTATACAGTCGCCACCTAATGAAAAACTGTTTTTT.

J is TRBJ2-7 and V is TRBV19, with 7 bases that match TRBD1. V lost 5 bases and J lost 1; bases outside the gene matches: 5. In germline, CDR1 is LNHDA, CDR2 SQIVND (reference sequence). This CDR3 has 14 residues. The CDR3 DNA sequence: TGTGCCAGTAGTGTACAGGGGAGATCCTACGAGCAGTACTTC. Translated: CASSVQGRSYEQYF.

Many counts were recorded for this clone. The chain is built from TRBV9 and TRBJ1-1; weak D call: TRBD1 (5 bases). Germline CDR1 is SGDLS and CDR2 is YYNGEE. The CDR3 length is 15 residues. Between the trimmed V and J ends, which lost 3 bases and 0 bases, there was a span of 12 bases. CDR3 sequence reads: CASSAPGHVNTEAFF. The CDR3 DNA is TGTGCCAGCAGCGCTCCTGGACACGTGAACACTGAAGCTTTCTTT.